The 12 T cell receptor beta chains given below trace back to one sample, sequenced in a study of shared clonotypes between healthy human individuals. Sequenced by immunoSEQ multiplex PCR; TCRdb stores in-frame clones only, minus some. The profile shows millions of clones, more than 85% of them singletons. The sequenced sample consisted of naive CD4+ T cells from PBMCs. This sample's subset: CD45RA+ positively selected. These receptors all stem from a man aged 18 to 30 in good health. Some clones in this sample may be carry-over from other donors' samples.

The chain links TRBV28 to TRBJ2-1; D is perhaps TRBD1 (5 bases). Looked up from germline, CDR1 is MDHEN and CDR2 is SYDVKM. There are 16 residues in the CDR3. The germline V and J ends were trimmed by 1 base and 5 bases, with 15 bases remaining between them. The CDR3 sequence: CASSLSTVYPHNEQFF. The CDR3 DNA reads TGTGCCAGCAGTTTATCGACAGTTTATCCCCACAATGAGCAGTTCTTC.

V and J are TRBV9 and TRBJ2-5, with 9 nucleotides matching TRBD1. The CDR3 length is 15 residues. J lost 5 bases, V lost 5 bases, and 10 bases had no gene match. Germline V CDR1 and CDR2: SGDLS, YYNGEE. The DNA for the CDR3 is TGTGCCAGCAGTAGGTACAGGGGGCTGGGGGAGACCCAGTACTTC. Its translation: CASSRYRGLGETQYF.

The rearrangement links TRBV5-4 to TRBJ1-1; perhaps TRBD1 as D (6 bases). The CDR3 length is 13 residues. From germline, CDR1 is SGHNT and CDR2 YYREEE (reference sequence). Trimming removed 3 bases from V and 3 bases from J, with 9 bases in between. The CDR3 DNA is TGTGCCAGCAGCTCGGACAGTCACACTGAAGCTTTCTTT. Translation gives CASSSDSHTEAFF.

This chain joins TRBV7-9 and TRBJ2-5, with D tentatively TRBD2 (5 bases). The end of the DNA fits TRBJ2-7 better, so the J call may be wrong. CDR1 and CDR2 from the germline V gene are SEHNR and FQNEAQ (reference sequence). There are 13 residues in the CDR3. CDR3 bases: TGTGCCAGCAGCTACTCAGGCGGAGGCGAGCAGTACTTC. This translates into CASSYSGGGEQYF.

The CDR3 reads CASSQVGRRDEQYF. CDR3 sequence (DNA): TGCGCCAGCAGCCAAGTAGGCCGACGGGACGAGCAGTACTTC. This chain joins TRBV4-1 and TRBJ2-7; D not certain. V lost 1 base to trimming and J lost 5 bases, with 12 bases between them. Germline V CDR1 and CDR2: MGHRA, YSYEKL. This CDR3 region has 14 residues.

The rearrangement joins TRBV14 to TRBJ1-2; D gene unclear. CDR3 length: 13 amino acids. Per the germline V gene, CDR1 is SGHDN and CDR2 is FVKESK. With 2 bases removed from V and 4 bases from J, the gap between germline ends came to 8 bases. The CDR3 sequence: CASSQRVLYGYTF. In nucleotides, the CDR3 is TGTGCCAGCAGCCAACGCGTCCTCTATGGCTACACCTTC.

This chain joins TRBV18 and TRBJ2-5; 10 bases match TRBD1. The V and J ends lost 7 bases and 6 bases, in that order; junction bases with no gene match: 8. The CDR3 has 14 amino acids. Per the germline V gene, CDR1 is KGHSH and CDR2 is LQKENI. The CDR3 DNA reads as TGTGCCAGCTTCCCGGGACAGGGGTCACAGACCCAGTACTTC. Encoded protein: CASFPGQGSQTQYF.

This sequence joins TRBV27 and TRBJ2-2, with D maybe TRBD1 (5 bases). V lost 1 base and J lost 0, with 18 bases in between. This CDR3 spans 19 amino acids. CDR1 and CDR2 from the germline V gene are MNHEY and SMNVEV (reference sequence). CDR3 nucleotide sequence: TGTGCCAGCAGTTTATTAGGGAATTGGGGCCTCGCGAACACCGGGGAGCTGTTTTTT. This codes for CASSLLGNWGLANTGELFF.

The chain uses TRBV12-5 and TRBJ2-1; 8 bases map to TRBD2. With 3 bases clipped from V and 5 bases from J, the junction kept 6 bases outside the gene matches. The CDR3 is 15 amino acids. In germline, CDR1 is LGHNT, CDR2 FRNRAP. The CDR3 spells CASGFWREENNEQFF. CDR3 DNA: TGTGCTAGTGGTTTTTGGCGGGAGGAAAACAATGAGCAGTTCTTC.

This clone was recorded once. The chain recombines TRBV6-1 with TRBJ1-2; 7 nucleotides align to TRBD1. Germline V gene lookup returns CDR1 MNHNS and CDR2 SASEGT. J gave up 0 bases and V 2 bases, and 6 bases lay outside the gene matches. The CDR3 consists of 16 residues. The CDR3 sequence: CASSERYQGANYGYTF. The CDR3 DNA reads as TGTGCCAGCAGTGAAAGGTACCAGGGGGCTAACTATGGCTACACCTTC.

This clone was observed a single time. The chain recombines TRBV29-1 with TRBJ2-1; TRBD1 matches 7 bases. This CDR3 contains 13 residues. V dropped 0 bases and J dropped 9; count of bases not matched to a gene: 5. Looked up from germline, CDR1 is SQVTM and CDR2 is ANQGSEA. For the CDR3, the DNA is TGCAGCGTTGAAGAAGACAGGGCCGGTGAGCAGTTCTTC. Its translation: CSVEEDRAGEQFF.

The chain links TRBV6-1 to TRBJ2-5, with TRBD2 identical over 7 bases. V shed 2 bases, J shed 5 bases, and the junction held 8 bases outside the gene matches. Germline CDR1 and CDR2: MNHNS and SASEGT. This CDR3 contains 15 residues. The CDR3 loop reads CASSETGGRVETQYF. DNA for the CDR3: TGTGCCAGCAGTGAAACTGGCGGGAGAGTTGAGACCCAGTACTTC.